This entry features one T cell receptor beta chain sequence. The target antigen is unknown. Presence of unique molecular identifiers characterized the TCR beta cDNA libraries. Yield was about 500,000 cDNA molecules from approximately 0.95 to 9.8 million T cells. MiXCR, applied by TCRdb to the PCR reads, yields one record per CDR3 protein. The sample records some 890,000 distinct CDR3 sequences, approximately 53% being singletons. This CDR3 has 16 residues. Between the trimmed V and J ends, which lost 9 bases and 4 bases, there was a span of 22 bases. The germline V gene encodes CDR1 MNHEY and CDR2 SMNVEV (reference sequence). These data are taken from a study of post-analysis software for immune sequencing data. Findings and limits, study-wide: Roughly five TRBV segments, including TRBV5-6, TRBV5-1 and TRBV20-1, were more frequent in patients than controls. For normalized Chao1 diversity, multiple sclerosis patients scored significantly lower than controls did.

The specimen was blood. This TCR derives from a girl aged 10 to 17 with multiple sclerosis. The chain links TRBV27 to TRBJ1-5; a possible D gene is TRBD1 (6 bases). The CDR3 DNA reads TGTGCCAGTAAGGCAGGGTCAGGGGTCGAGAATCAGCCCCAGCATTTT. Residues: CASKAGSGVENQPQHF.